A single sample gave rise to the 27 T cell receptor beta chains below, sequenced in a study of cytomegalovirus exposure and HLA in healthy donors. 13 Jbeta primers and 60 Vbeta primers were used for the PCR. Clones were sequenced by immunoSEQ multiplex PCR, and TCRdb holds only the in-frame ones, with some missing. The sample has about 89,000 clones; less than 80% are singletons. Material: PBMCs. The receptors derive from a male donor in good health and CMV-seronegative.

The V gene is TRBV7-2, the J gene TRBJ2-5; D perhaps matches TRBD2 (6 bases). Looked up from germline, CDR1 is SGHTA and CDR2 is FQGNSA. Trimming stripped 3 bases from V and 1 base from J, with 12 bases between. The CDR3 loop spans 15 amino acids. The CDR3 here is CASSFGGYLQETQYF. CDR3 sequence (DNA): TGTGCCAGCAGCTTTGGGGGGTACCTCCAAGAGACCCAGTACTTC.

Remarks on this clone: One end of the junction is discordant with germline, which a read error may explain. DNA for the CDR3: TGTTCCAGCAGCTTACTTCCCTCTAGCGGGAATCACAATGAGCAGTTCTTC. Its translation is CSSSLLPSSGNHNEQFF. The V gene is TRBV7-9, the J gene TRBJ2-1; TRBD2 aligns across 9 bases. Germline lookup yields CDR1 SEHNR and CDR2 FQNEAQ (reference sequence). This CDR3 spans 17 amino acids.

The J gene is TRBJ2-5, the V gene TRBV7-9; possibly TRBD1 for D (5 bases). The CDR3 is 13 amino acids. V lost 8 bases and J lost 5, with 15 bases in between. Germline V gene lookup returns CDR1 SEHNR and CDR2 FQNEAQ (reference sequence). The CDR3: CASLTSGWETQYF. The CDR3 DNA follows: TGTGCCAGCCTCACTTCAGGGTGGGAGACCCAGTACTTC.

This clone was observed a handful of times. The CDR3 region has the DNA TGTGCCAGTAGTATAACTAGCGGGAGGGGAGAGCAGTACTTC. Its protein product is CASSITSGRGEQYF. The rearrangement uses TRBV19 and TRBJ2-7; 13 bases match TRBD2. CDR3 size: 14 residues. Per germline, CDR1 LNHDA and CDR2 SQIVND (reference sequence). Losses at the gene ends were 2 bases for V and 7 bases for J; bases not matched to a gene: 2.

This clone was counted a single time. V gene TRBV19 combines with J gene TRBJ1-1, with no clear D. The CDR3 spans 12 residues. The V end lost 8 bases, the J end lost 1 base, and 8 bases lay between the germline ends. Germline CDR1 LNHDA, CDR2 SQIVND (reference sequence). The chain's CDR3 is CASGVGNTEAFF. The CDR3 nucleotides read TGTGCCAGTGGAGTAGGGAACACTGAAGCTTTCTTT.

J is TRBJ1-2 and V is TRBV6-5; possible D gene TRBD1, 5 bases. This CDR3 is 14 amino acids long. Per the germline V gene, CDR1 is MNHEY and CDR2 is SVGAGI. The germline V and J ends were trimmed by 5 bases and 4 bases, with 14 bases remaining between them. The CDR3 reads CASSKTQGSYGYTF. The CDR3 DNA follows: TGTGCCAGCAGTAAAACCCAGGGATCCTATGGCTACACCTTC.

Only one count was recorded for this clone. Different DNA sequences within this sample yield the same CDR3. The genes are TRBV19 and TRBJ2-3; 7 bases line up with TRBD2. This CDR3 is 15 amino acids long. J gave up 1 base and V 1 base, and 2 bases lay outside the gene matches. Germline V gene sequence: CDR1 LNHDA, CDR2 SQIVND (reference sequence). CDR3 sequence (DNA): TGTGCCAGTAGTATAGCTGGGGGGGGCACAGATACGCAGTATTTT. This translates into CASSIAGGGTDTQYF.

The rearrangement links TRBV23-1 to TRBJ1-1; 9 nucleotides agree with TRBD1. TRBV23-1 qualifies as an ORF whose function is uncertain. V was pared by 1 base and J by 5 bases, with 8 bases of the junction left unmatched. The CDR3 extends over 16 amino acids. CDR3 nucleotides: TGCGCCAGCAGTCAATTTGAACAGGGGGCAGGGACTGAAGCTTTCTTT. Its translation is CASSQFEQGAGTEAFF.

The chain recombines TRBV25-1 with TRBJ1-4; TRBD1 might be the D (6 bases). The CDR3 consists of 15 residues. Trimming left V 1 base short and J 6 bases short, with 12 bases between. Germline V CDR1 and CDR2: MGHDK, SYGVNS. CDR3 coding DNA: TGTGCCAGCAGTGAATTGTCAGGGGCGGATGAAAAACTGTTTTTT. Translation gives CASSELSGADEKLFF.

In the case of this clone: One end of the junction varies from germline; a read error may be responsible. The V call is TRBV5-1, the J call TRBJ2-6; perhaps TRBD2 as D (6 bases). The CDR3 totals 15 residues. Germline lookup yields CDR1 SGHRS and CDR2 YFSETQ. CDR3 sequence (DNA): TGCGCCAGCAGCTTCGGGGGTTCTGGGACCAACGTCCTGACTTTC. This encodes CASSFGGSGTNVLTF. Filled out from reference TRBV5-1 and TRBJ2-6, the complete variable domain reads KAGVTQTPRYLIKTRGQQVTLSCSPISGHRSVSWYQQTPGQGLQFLFEYFSETQRNKGNFPGRFSGRQFSNSRSEMNVSTLELGDSALYLCASSFGGSGTNVLTFGAGSRLTVL.

This clone was detected only a few times. This chain connects TRBV7-2 to TRBJ2-1; 12 bases map to TRBD1. Germline CDR1 and CDR2: SGHTA and FQGNSA. V lost 8 bases to trimming and J lost 8 bases; unmatched junction nucleotides: 4. The CDR3 sequence is 13 residues long. The DNA for the CDR3 is TGTGCCAGCCGGGGACAGGGGGCCTATGAGCAGTTCTTC. It translates to CASRGQGAYEQFF.

V usage is TRBV28 and J usage is TRBJ1-1; D may be TRBD1 (5 bases). The CDR3 length is 15 residues. V lost 4 bases and J lost 5, with 17 bases in between. Germline V gene lookup returns CDR1 MDHEN and CDR2 SYDVKM. CDR3 in amino acids: CASSSNQGGSTEAFF. Written as DNA, the CDR3 is TGTGCCAGCAGTTCCAACCAGGGCGGGAGTACTGAAGCTTTCTTT.

The chain uses TRBV7-2 and TRBJ2-5, with D possibly TRBD2 on 6 matching bases. With the DNA end fitting TRBJ2-7 better, the J assignment may be wrong. The CDR3 is 15 residues long. The germline V gene encodes CDR1 SGHTA and CDR2 FQGNSA. The CDR3 reads CASSLTSSSGSEQYF. The DNA of the CDR3 is TGTGCCAGCAGCTTAACATCGTCCTCCGGGAGCGAGCAGTACTTC.

The V call is TRBV30, the J call TRBJ2-3, with D possibly TRBD1 on 6 matching bases. V lost 4 bases and J lost 3, with 17 bases in between. The CDR3 has 15 residues. Germline V lookup: CDR1 GTSNPN, CDR2 SVGIG (reference sequence). The CDR3 DNA reads as TGTGCCTGGAAAACTCCAGGGGTAGGTACAGATACGCAGTATTTT. This encodes CAWKTPGVGTDTQYF.

V and J are TRBV7-8 and TRBJ2-7, with 10 bases aligning to TRBD1. With 1 base clipped from V and 8 bases from J, the junction kept 8 bases outside the gene matches. This CDR3 comprises 15 residues. Germline lookup yields CDR1 SGHVS and CDR2 FQNEAQ. CDR3 sequence (DNA): TGTGCCAGCAGCTTAGAGTTACAGACAGGGGGCAAGCAGTACTTC. Protein: CASSLELQTGGKQYF. Full variable domain (remainder filled in from reference TRBV7-8 and TRBJ2-7): GAGVSQSPRYKVAKRGQDVALRCDPISGHVSLFWYQQALGQGPEFLTYFQNEAQLDKSGLPSDRFFAERPEGSVSTLKIQRTQQEDSAVYLCASSLELQTGGKQYFGPGTRLTVT.

The chain couples TRBV13 to TRBJ2-7, with TRBD2 matching 9 bases. Germline assignment: CDR1 PRHDT and CDR2 FYEKMQ (reference sequence). The CDR3 covers 14 residues. V was pared by 3 bases and J by 5 bases, with 5 bases of the junction left unmatched. The CDR3 DNA reads as TGTGCCAGCAGCTTGCCCGGGACTAGCCACGAGCAGTACTTC. Protein product: CASSLPGTSHEQYF.

This chain joins TRBV10-1 and TRBJ2-1; 9 nucleotides line up with TRBD2. The CDR3 totals 15 residues. Germline values: CDR1 WNHNN, CDR2 SYGVQD (reference sequence). The V and J ends lost 3 bases and 11 bases, in that order; junction bases with no gene match: 11. Written as DNA, the CDR3 is TGCGCCAGCAGTGATAAAGGGGCTAGCGGGGCTCAGCAGTTCTTC. This sequence encodes CASSDKGASGAQQFF.

Here the CDR3 DNA reads TGTGCCAGCAGCTTAGAGCAGTTGGGGCTCGGAGCTTTCTTT. It encodes CASSLEQLGLGAFF. This chain joins TRBV7-8 and TRBJ1-1; D is possibly TRBD1 (5 bases). The CDR3 extends over 14 amino acids. Trimming left V 1 base short and J 10 bases short, with 16 bases between. CDR1 SGHVS and CDR2 FQNEAQ come from the germline V gene.

This clone showed up just a few times. For the CDR3, the DNA is TGTGCCAGCAGCTTAGCGCCCGCGAGCGGGGGGGCCAGGGCCAAAAACATTCAGTACTTC. Its protein product is CASSLAPASGGARAKNIQYF. The chain uses TRBV7-6 and TRBJ2-4, with TRBD2 identical over 10 bases. The V gene's germline CDR1 is SGHVS and CDR2 FNYEAQ. The CDR3 spans 20 residues. V was clipped by 0 bases and J by 1 base; unmatched bases: 12.

The rearrangement joins TRBV5-1 to TRBJ1-1; D might be TRBD1 (5 bases). Germline CDR1 and CDR2: SGHRS and YFSETQ. There are 15 residues in the CDR3. With 1 base removed from V and 7 bases from J, the gap between germline ends came to 17 bases. The CDR3 loop is CASSLRFGRGGEAFF. DNA of the CDR3: TGCGCCAGCAGCTTGCGTTTTGGCCGGGGGGGTGAAGCTTTCTTT. Full variable domain (missing parts from reference TRBV5-1 and TRBJ1-1): KAGVTQTPRYLIKTRGQQVTLSCSPISGHRSVSWYQQTPGQGLQFLFEYFSETQRNKGNFPGRFSGRQFSNSRSEMNVSTLELGDSALYLCASSLRFGRGGEAFFGQGTRLTVV.

V gene TRBV7-2 combines with J gene TRBJ1-1, with D perhaps matching TRBD1 (5 bases). Germline CDR1 reads SGHTA; CDR2 reads FQGNSA. This CDR3 is built from 15 residues. The V gene lost 1 base and the J gene lost 3 bases, with 12 bases spanning the gap. The CDR3 region is CASSLVPRAYTEAFF. The CDR3 region has the DNA TGTGCCAGCAGCTTAGTCCCCAGGGCCTACACTGAAGCTTTCTTT.

This clone was picked up one time. This sample includes further DNA sequences coding for the same CDR3. The chain employs TRBV6-1 and TRBJ1-5, with TRBD1 matching over 9 bases. Germline CDR1 and CDR2: MNHNS and SASEGT. The CDR3 has 14 residues. J lost 7 bases, V lost 0 bases, and 1 base had no gene match. CDR3 loop: CASSEATGGQPQHF. CDR3 in DNA: TGTGCCAGCAGTGAAGCGACAGGGGGGCAGCCCCAGCATTTT.

For the CDR3, the DNA is TGTGCCTGGGGACTAGCCCCCGTTTACGAGCAGTACTTC. It translates to CAWGLAPVYEQYF. The V gene is TRBV30, the J gene TRBJ2-7; TRBD2 agrees at 8 bases. Looked up from germline, CDR1 is GTSNPN and CDR2 is SVGIG (reference sequence). This CDR3 has 13 residues. V trimming: 5 bases; J trimming: 4 bases; junction bases outside the gene matches: 7.

The rearrangement uses TRBV2 and TRBJ2-5, with 10 bases lining up with TRBD2. Germline V gives CDR1 SNHLY, CDR2 FYNNEI. The CDR3 consists of 18 residues. The junction had 16 bases not matched to a gene; V was cut back by 4 bases and J by 5 bases. In DNA form, the CDR3 reads TGTGCCAGCAGTGCCCGAGCTAGCGGGAGTATCCGAAGGGAGACCCAGTACTTC. Amino acid sequence: CASSARASGSIRRETQYF.

The chain combines TRBV7-8 with TRBJ2-5; TRBD1 might be the D (5 bases). The DNA end is more similar to TRBJ2-7, so the J call may be wrong. Germline values: CDR1 SGHVS, CDR2 FQNEAQ. The CDR3 loop spans 14 amino acids. The chain's CDR3 is CASSPKPQGLEQYF. The CDR3 DNA reads TGTGCCAGCAGCCCCAAACCCCAGGGTCTCGAGCAGTACTTC.

V is TRBV6-1 and J is TRBJ2-7; 9 positions match TRBD2. V shed 6 bases and J 3 bases; nucleotides not matched to a gene: 9. The CDR3 totals 15 residues. Germline values: CDR1 MNHNS, CDR2 SASEGT. The CDR3: CASRAGSSGIYEQYF. CDR3 bases: TGTGCCAGCAGGGCTGGGTCTAGCGGGATCTACGAGCAGTACTTC.

The rearrangement links TRBV5-6 to TRBJ1-1; a possible D gene is TRBD1 (5 bases). V was pared by 4 bases and J by 7 bases, with 11 bases between. This CDR3 spans 12 amino acids. CDR1 and CDR2 from the germline V gene are SGHDT and YYEEEE. The CDR3 DNA reads as TGTGCCAGCAGCCTTAACAGGAATGAAGCTTTCTTT. It encodes CASSLNRNEAFF.